The T cell receptor (beta chain) described here comes from a study of cytomegalovirus exposure and HLA in healthy donors. Notes on this clone: The antigen is undetermined. The same CDR3 is also encoded by other DNA sequences in this sample.

Findings of the study overall: On later analysis, the bulk of CMV-associated TCR beta chains appeared to be HLA-restricted. The CMV antigen specificity of a few CMV-associated chains was confirmed through in vitro analysis. Later examination showed HLA-associated TCR beta chains had greater clonal expansion than equally common others.

Germline V CDR1 and CDR2: SGHKS, YYEKEE (reference sequence). V trimming: 2 bases; J trimming: 3 bases; junction bases outside the gene matches: 4. The CDR3 extends over 15 amino acids. PCR was performed using 60 Vbeta and 13 Jbeta primers. Data came from immunoSEQ multiplex PCR; TCRdb stores just in-frame clones and leaves some out. This repertoire shows over 100,000 clones, approximately 10% found once; its top ten account for roughly 6.4%. Sequenced: PBMCs. This TCR was recovered from a woman aged 40-49 years in good health and CMV-seropositive. The chain links TRBV5-5 to TRBJ2-7; 11 bases align to TRBD1. The CDR3 reads CASSLAGTGGYEQYF. CDR3 bases: TGTGCCAGCAGCTTAGCCGGGACAGGGGGCTACGAGCAGTACTTC.